These T cell receptor beta chains were read from a single sample in a study of cytomegalovirus exposure and HLA in healthy donors. Profiling relied on immunoSEQ multiplex PCR, and the TCRdb table lists in-frame clones only, not all of them. The table lists roughly 140,000 clones, 84% of them singletons, with 2% to 3% in the top ten. The sequenced sample was PBMCs. The receptors were gathered from a boy younger than 10 in good health and CMV-seronegative. The CDR3 runs from the conserved cysteine through the conserved F or W. A D gene is named only where the DNA matches it firmly. Clone sizes are given selectively: once, few, many, or a class where the clone is expanded.

D: TRBD1
size: .
V: TRBV25-1
length: 15
J: TRBJ2-5
DNA: TGTGCCAGCAGTGATCGGACAGGGGTCCTGGAGACCCAGTACTTC
CDR3: CASSDRTGVLETQYF

D: TRBD2
size: .
V: TRBV10-2
length: 16
J: TRBJ2-3
DNA: TGCGCCAGCAGTGAGTTGAGGCTAGCGGGCACAGATACGCAGTATTTT
CDR3: CASSELRLAGTDTQYF

D: .
size: .
V: TRBV18
length: 14
J: TRBJ1-1
DNA: TGTGCCAGCTCACCACTCTCAGGGATAGGTGAAGCTTTCTTT
CDR3: CASSPLSGIGEAFF

D: .
size: .
V: TRBV30
length: 15
J: TRBJ1-5
DNA: TGTGCCTGGAGTGAGGGGGGGATTAGCAATCAGCCCCAGCATTTT
CDR3: CAWSEGGISNQPQHF

D: TRBD2
size: .
V: TRBV7-2
length: 13
J: TRBJ2-1
DNA: TGTGCCAGCAACCAATGGGAGGGCTATGAGCAGTTCTTC
CDR3: CASNQWEGYEQFF

D: .
size: few
V: TRBV6-4
length: 16
J: TRBJ1-6
DNA: TGTGCCAGCAGCGCCCAGTCGGGAGGTCTGCGATCACCCCTCCACTTT
CDR3: CASSAQSGGLRSPLHF

D: .
size: few
V: TRBV5-1
length: 13
J: TRBJ1-1
DNA: TGCGCCAGCAGCTTGGGAACAGGGCTTGAAGCTTTCTTT
CDR3: CASSLGTGLEAFF

D: .
size: .
V: TRBV27
length: 14
J: TRBJ1-3
DNA: TGTGCCAGCAGTTTCTCGGGGTCTGGAAACACCATATATTTT
CDR3: CASSFSGSGNTIYF

D: TRBD2
size: .
V: TRBV11-1
length: 16
J: TRBJ2-2
DNA: TGTGCCAGCAGCCTCGGGACTAGCGGGAACACCGGGGAGCTGTTTTTT
CDR3: CASSLGTSGNTGELFF

D: .
size: .
V: TRBV7-8
length: 13
J: TRBJ1-1
DNA: TGTGCCAGCAGTTTAAGACAGAACACTGAAGCTTTCTTT
CDR3: CASSLRQNTEAFF

D: TRBD1
size: .
V: TRBV6-1
length: 15
J: TRBJ2-6
DNA: TGTGCCAGCGGGACAGGGACCTCTGGGGCCAACGTCCTGACTTTC
CDR3: CASGTGTSGANVLTF

D: .
size: .
V: TRBV10-3
length: 13
J: TRBJ2-5
DNA: TGTGCCATCATGGCAGGGGATATCGAGACCCAGTACTTC
CDR3: CAIMAGDIETQYF

D: TRBD1
size: once
V: TRBV6-5
length: 15
J: TRBJ1-5
DNA: TGTGCCAGCAGCCCCCAGGGGGCGAGTCCTCAGCCCCAGCATTTT
CDR3: CASSPQGASPQPQHF

D: .
size: once
V: TRBV18
length: 15
J: TRBJ1-1
DNA: TGTGCCAGCTCACCCAGTGTGTCCTTGAACACTGAAGCTTTCTTT
CDR3: CASSPSVSLNTEAFF

D: .
size: .
V: TRBV4-1
length: 16
J: TRBJ1-5
DNA: TGCGCCAGCAGCCAAGGTCCGGGCAGGGGTCATCAGCCCCAGCATTTT
CDR3: CASSQGPGRGHQPQHF

D: TRBD2
size: few
V: TRBV7-8
length: 14
J: TRBJ2-7
DNA: TGTGCCAGCAGTTTGAGCGGGGGCGCATACGAGCAGTACTTC
CDR3: CASSLSGGAYEQYF